This TCR beta chain stems from a study of T cell responses to AZD1222 COVID-19 vaccine. Study-wide results and limits: Donors in the cohort were predominantly white British and more often female, and clonal diversity was possibly underestimated. Close to half of spike-specific TCRs reportedly recognize unmutated variant regions. Baseline serostatus was positive in only 5 to 7 AZD1222 recipients.

For this clone: Its antigen is unknown.

Measured with immunoSEQ multiplex PCR; TCRdb has only the in-frame clones, and not every one. The table lists about 140,000 clones, 85% to 95% of them singletons. V dropped 1 base and J dropped 5 bases, with 16 bases sitting between them. Germline V CDR1 and CDR2: LGHDT, YNNKEL (reference sequence). The CDR3 is made up of 16 amino acids. This TCR derives from an adult who had recovered from COVID-19. The chain carries TRBV3-1 (or the pseudogene TRBV3-2) and TRBJ2-3; D is undetermined. The input for sequencing was peripheral blood, taken after recovery from COVID-19. The CDR3 loop reads CASSQVRAPLGDTQYF. The CDR3 DNA is TGTGCCAGCAGCCAAGTCCGGGCTCCCTTGGGAGATACGCAGTATTTT.